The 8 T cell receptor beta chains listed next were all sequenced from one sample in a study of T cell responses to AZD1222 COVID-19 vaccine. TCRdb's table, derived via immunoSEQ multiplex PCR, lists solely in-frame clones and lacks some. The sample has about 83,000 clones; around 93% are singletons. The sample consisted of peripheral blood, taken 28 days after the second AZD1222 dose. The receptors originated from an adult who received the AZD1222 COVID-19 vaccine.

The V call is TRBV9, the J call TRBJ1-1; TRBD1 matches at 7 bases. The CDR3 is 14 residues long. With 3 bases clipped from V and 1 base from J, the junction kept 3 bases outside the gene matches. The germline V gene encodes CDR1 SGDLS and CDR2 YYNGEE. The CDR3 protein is CASSEGARNTEAFF. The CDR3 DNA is TGTGCCAGCAGCGAGGGGGCGAGGAACACTGAAGCTTTCTTT.

In nucleotides, the CDR3 is TGTGCCAGCAGTGAATTCGGGACTAGCGTCTCAGATACGCAGTATTTT. Translated: CASSEFGTSVSDTQYF. This chain joins TRBV6-1 and TRBJ2-3; 10 nucleotides align to TRBD2. V was clipped by 2 bases and J by 4 bases; unmatched bases: 6. The germline V gene has CDR1 MNHNS and CDR2 SASEGT. There are 16 residues in the CDR3.

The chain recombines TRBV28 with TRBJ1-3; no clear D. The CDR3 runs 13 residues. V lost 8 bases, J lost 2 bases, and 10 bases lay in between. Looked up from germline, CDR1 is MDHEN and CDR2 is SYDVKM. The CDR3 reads CASGPEAGNTIYF. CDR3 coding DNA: TGTGCCAGCGGGCCTGAGGCTGGAAACACCATATATTTT.

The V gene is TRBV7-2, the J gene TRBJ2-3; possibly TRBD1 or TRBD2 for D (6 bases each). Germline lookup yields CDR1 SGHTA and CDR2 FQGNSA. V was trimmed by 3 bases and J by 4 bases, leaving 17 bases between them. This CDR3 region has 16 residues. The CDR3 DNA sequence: TGTGCCAGCAGCTTGGGGGGCGCGAGGCACGCAGATACGCAGTATTTT. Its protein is CASSLGGARHADTQYF.

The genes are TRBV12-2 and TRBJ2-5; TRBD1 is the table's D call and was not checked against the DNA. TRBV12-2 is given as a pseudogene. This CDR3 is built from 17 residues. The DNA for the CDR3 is TGTGCAAGTCGCTCGCAGGGGGCCAAGCAGGTACAAGAGACCCAGTACTTC. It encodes CASRSQGAKQVQETQYF.

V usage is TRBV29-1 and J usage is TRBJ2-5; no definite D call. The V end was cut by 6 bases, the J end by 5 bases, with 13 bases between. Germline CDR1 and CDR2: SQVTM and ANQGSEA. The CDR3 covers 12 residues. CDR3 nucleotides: TGCAGCGTAGGACGGATGGCGGAGACCCAGTACTTC. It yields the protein CSVGRMAETQYF. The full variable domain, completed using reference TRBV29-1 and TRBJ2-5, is SAVISQKPSRDICQRGTSLTIQCQVDSQVTMMFWYRQQPGQSLTLIATANQGSEATYESGFVIDKFPISRPNLTFSTLTVSNMSPEDSSIYLCSVGRMAETQYFGPGTRLLVL.

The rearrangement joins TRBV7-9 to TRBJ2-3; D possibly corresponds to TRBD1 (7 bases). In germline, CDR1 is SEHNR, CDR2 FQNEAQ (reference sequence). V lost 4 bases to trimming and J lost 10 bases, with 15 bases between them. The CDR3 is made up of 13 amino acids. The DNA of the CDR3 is TGTGCCAGCAGCTCCACCCAGGGGGGCCCGCAGTATTTT. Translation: CASSSTQGGPQYF.

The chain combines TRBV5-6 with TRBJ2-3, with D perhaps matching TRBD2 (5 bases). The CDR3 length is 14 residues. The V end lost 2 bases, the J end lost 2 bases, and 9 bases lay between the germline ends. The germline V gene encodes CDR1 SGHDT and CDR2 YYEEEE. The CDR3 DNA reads TGTGCCAGCAGCTTACCCGGGGTCACAGATACGCAGTATTTT. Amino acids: CASSLPGVTDTQYF.